One and the same sample provided the 21 T cell receptor beta chains below, sequenced in a study of blood T cell repertoires in COVID-19. Repertoires were generated with immunoSEQ multiplex PCR, while TCRdb's copy carries only in-frame clones and drops some. The table records 380,000 or so clones, 80% to 90% of them present only once. The specimen was peripheral blood. Source of these receptors: an older woman with COVID-19, enrolled during active disease.

The chain is built from TRBV29-1 and TRBJ2-7; D gene unclear. Germline V lookup: CDR1 SQVTM, CDR2 ANQGSEA. The V gene lost 4 bases and the J gene lost 6 bases, with 13 bases spanning the gap. CDR3 length equals 12 residues. Written as DNA, the CDR3 is TGCAGCGTTGGGGCCCTCGGCTTCGAGCAGTACTTC. Translating gives CSVGALGFEQYF.

The rearrangement uses TRBV11-2 and TRBJ1-3; weak D call: TRBD1 (6 bases). Germline V lookup: CDR1 SGHAT, CDR2 FQNNGV. Trimming removed 0 bases from V and 1 base from J, with 13 bases in between. The CDR3 has 17 residues. The CDR3 sequence: CASSLDAGQSSGNTIYF. Here the CDR3 DNA reads TGTGCCAGCAGCTTAGATGCCGGACAGTCATCTGGAAACACCATATATTTT.

The rearrangement joins TRBV6-6 to TRBJ2-1; 10 nucleotides line up with TRBD1. V was clipped by 8 bases and J by 6 bases; unmatched bases: 4. This CDR3 spans 13 amino acids. Germline V lookup: CDR1 MNHNY, CDR2 SVGAGI (reference sequence). CDR3 amino acids: CASWDRGGNEQFF. In nucleotides, the CDR3 is TGTGCCAGCTGGGACAGGGGCGGCAATGAGCAGTTCTTC.

This clone has only one observation. The rearrangement uses TRBV4-2 and TRBJ1-1; TRBD1 is a possible D gene (5 bases). The CDR3 loop spans 14 amino acids. Per germline, CDR1 LGHNA and CDR2 YNFKEQ. Trimming removed 2 bases from V and 11 bases from J, with 18 bases in between. This CDR3 is CASSQLKPAGVAFF. The DNA for the CDR3 is TGTGCCAGCAGCCAACTAAAACCCGCGGGGGTGGCTTTCTTT.

J is TRBJ2-3 and V is TRBV7-3; TRBD1 matches 8 bases. The V gene end was trimmed by 5 bases and the J gene end by 0 bases; junction bases not matched to a gene: 7. Germline V gene lookup returns CDR1 SGHTA and CDR2 FQGTGA. This CDR3 has 16 amino acids. CDR3 in amino acids: CASSLQGARSTDTQYF. DNA of the CDR3: TGTGCCAGCAGCCTGCAGGGGGCGCGAAGCACAGATACGCAGTATTTT. The whole variable domain, filled in from reference TRBV7-3 and TRBJ2-3, reads GAGVSQTPSNKVTEKGKYVELRCDPISGHTALYWYRQSLGQGPEFLIYFQGTGAADDSGLPNDRFFAVRPEGSVSTLKIQRTERGDSAVYLCASSLQGARSTDTQYFGPGTRLTVL.

This chain connects TRBV5-5 to TRBJ2-7, with 9 bases that match TRBD1. V lost 3 bases to trimming and J lost 3 bases; unmatched junction nucleotides: 7. The CDR3 has 15 amino acids. Germline CDR1 SGHKS, CDR2 YYEKEE (reference sequence). The CDR3 coding sequence is TGTGCCAGCAGCTGGGACAGGGCGTTGGGCTACGAGCAGTACTTC. Translation: CASSWDRALGYEQYF. The whole variable domain, remainder taken from reference TRBV5-5 and TRBJ2-7, is DAGVTQSPTHLIKTRGQQVTLRCSPISGHKSVSWYQQVLGQGPQFIFQYYEKEERGRGNFPDRFSARQFPNYSSELNVNALLLGDSALYLCASSWDRALGYEQYFGPGTRLTVT.

The CDR3 bases are TGTGCCAGCAAAGGGGCGTTGGTCACTGAAGCTTTCTTT. It encodes CASKGALVTEAFF. V gene TRBV6-5 combines with J gene TRBJ1-1, with D possibly TRBD1 on 5 matching bases. The CDR3 sequence is 13 residues long. V lost 7 bases and J 4 bases, leaving 13 bases between the germline ends. Germline V gives CDR1 MNHEY, CDR2 SVGAGI.

V usage is TRBV6-2 or TRBV6-3 and J usage is TRBJ1-1; weak D call: TRBD1 (5 bases). CDR3 length: 15 amino acids. Trimming pared 5 bases from V and 1 base from J, leaving 14 bases between. Germline values: CDR1 MNHEY, CDR2 SVGEGT. In DNA form, the CDR3 reads TGTGCCAGCAGTCCCCTCAGGGACTCGAACACTGAAGCTTTCTTT. Its translation is CASSPLRDSNTEAFF.

The CDR3 DNA follows: TGTGCCAGCAGCCCCCGACAGGGAAACACTGAAGCTTTCTTT. Protein product: CASSPRQGNTEAFF. The chain combines TRBV11-2 with TRBJ1-1, with 7 bases matching TRBD1. Germline assignment: CDR1 SGHAT and CDR2 FQNNGV. This CDR3 spans 14 amino acids. With V trimmed by 5 bases and J by 2 bases, 5 bases remained unmatched.

The rearrangement links TRBV11-2 to TRBJ2-1; no definite D call. CDR3 length: 15 residues. Germline CDR1 SGHAT, CDR2 FQNNGV. The V end lost 0 bases, the J end lost 4 bases, and 10 bases lay between the germline ends. The CDR3 spells CASSLDPQFYNEQFF. CDR3 sequence (DNA): TGTGCCAGCAGCTTAGATCCCCAGTTTTACAATGAGCAGTTCTTC.

The V call is TRBV28, the J call TRBJ2-5; the match to TRBD2 covers 9 bases. After removal of 5 bases from V and 4 bases from J, the junction contained 8 bases not matched to a gene. Germline CDR1 reads MDHEN; CDR2 reads SYDVKM. The CDR3 is 15 residues long. CDR3 bases: TGTGCCAGCAGTCCACACCTAGCGGGGCTAGAGACCCAGTACTTC. This encodes CASSPHLAGLETQYF. Complete variable domain (other parts from reference TRBV28 and TRBJ2-5): DVKVTQSSRYLVKRTGEKVFLECVQDMDHENMFWYRQDPGLGLRLIYFSYDVKMKEKGDIPEGYSVSREKKERFSLILESASTNQTSMYLCASSPHLAGLETQYFGPGTRLLVL.

This rearrangement joins TRBV5-1 to TRBJ1-1, with a weak D call TRBD1 (5 bases). The CDR3 has 12 amino acids. CDR1 is SGHRS and CDR2 is YFSETQ in the germline V gene. V was clipped by 6 bases and J by 3 bases, with 9 bases between them. CDR3 loop: CASKGKDTEAFF. As DNA, the CDR3 is TGCGCCAGCAAGGGGAAGGACACTGAAGCTTTCTTT.

The chain employs TRBV10-2 and TRBJ2-5; no clear D. CDR3 length: 13 residues. Per the germline V gene, CDR1 is WSHSY and CDR2 is SAAADI. Trimming took off 7 bases at V and 1 base at J, with 10 bases between the two ends. CDR3 sequence (DNA): TGCGCCAGCACCGAGGTGGGCCAAGAGACCCAGTACTTC. It encodes CASTEVGQETQYF.

The chain carries TRBV5-1 and TRBJ1-4, with TRBD1 matching over 8 bases. The ends lost 0 bases at V and 3 bases at J; junction bases unmatched: 7. Per germline, CDR1 SGHRS and CDR2 YFSETQ. The CDR3 spans 17 residues. CDR3 in DNA: TGCGCCAGCAGCTTGGATGCAGGGGGCAGAGCTAATGAAAAACTGTTTTTT. Protein: CASSLDAGGRANEKLFF.

The chain links TRBV11-3 to TRBJ2-6; perhaps TRBD1 as D (5 bases). The CDR3 covers 15 residues. Germline CDR1 and CDR2: SGHNT and YENEEA. The V and J ends lost 6 bases and 0 bases respectively, with 9 bases between them. CDR3 sequence reads: CASRQQDSGANVLTF. The CDR3 DNA reads as TGTGCCAGCAGACAACAGGACTCTGGGGCCAACGTCCTGACTTTC.

This chain uses TRBV3-1 (or the pseudogene TRBV3-2) with TRBJ1-2; TRBD1 might be the D (6 bases). With 4 bases removed from V and 3 bases from J, the gap between germline ends came to 24 bases. This CDR3 has 18 residues. CDR1 is LGHDT, CDR2 YNNKEL, per germline (reference sequence). The chain's CDR3 is CASSLQPGRGAIYYGYTF. The DNA of the CDR3 is TGTGCCAGCAGCCTTCAACCGGGTCGGGGGGCTATCTACTATGGCTACACCTTC.

CDR3 sequence reads: CASSETVNTEAFF. The DNA for the CDR3 is TGTGCCAGCAGCGAGACAGTGAACACTGAAGCTTTCTTT. J is TRBJ1-1 and V is TRBV5-4, with D possibly TRBD1 on 5 matching bases. The germline V and J ends were trimmed by 4 bases and 0 bases, with 7 bases remaining between them. This CDR3 comprises 13 residues. Germline assignment: CDR1 SGHNT and CDR2 YYREEE (reference sequence).

The chain combines TRBV5-1 with TRBJ2-7, with 8 bases that match TRBD2. V was clipped by 7 bases and J by 7 bases; unmatched bases: 16. This CDR3 has 15 amino acids. Looked up from germline, CDR1 is SGHRS and CDR2 is YFSETQ. CDR3 sequence: CASGPPGGGATEQYF. The CDR3 DNA follows: TGCGCCAGCGGCCCTCCGGGAGGGGGTGCAACGGAGCAGTACTTC.

The DNA of the CDR3 is TGCGCCAGCAGCTTGGCAGCGGGGGGCCAAAGCGATGAGCAGTTCTTC. It translates to CASSLAAGGQSDEQFF. This chain connects TRBV5-1 to TRBJ2-1; the match to TRBD2 covers 9 bases. The germline CDR1 and CDR2 sequences are SGHRS and YFSETQ. V gave up 0 bases and J gave up 8 bases; unmatched junction bases: 9. The CDR3 has 16 residues.

Note on this clone: Additional DNA sequences in this sample encode the identical CDR3. The chain links TRBV9 to TRBJ1-2; 9 bases line up with TRBD1. Trimming cost V 0 bases and J 7 bases; bases outside gene matches: 7. The CDR3 runs to 15 residues. Germline V gene sequence: CDR1 SGDLS, CDR2 YYNGEE. CDR3 nucleotides: TGTGCCAGCAGCGTAGGACCGGGACAGGGAATTGGCTACACCTTC. Protein: CASSVGPGQGIGYTF.

V gene TRBV19 combines with J gene TRBJ2-7, with D unclear. Trimming shortened V by 1 base and J by 1 base, and 5 bases separated the two germline ends. There are 13 residues in the CDR3. In germline, CDR1 is LNHDA, CDR2 SQIVND (reference sequence). CDR3 nucleotide sequence: TGTGCCAGTAGTATAGGCAGGTCCTACGAGCAGTACTTC. Translating it yields CASSIGRSYEQYF.